The T cell receptor beta chain described here comes from a study of patients and donors after allogeneic stem cell transplantation (dated by TCRdb to 2020 to 2021). The library was built by means of RT-PCR. TCRdb shows the sequencer as NextSeq 550. TCRdb reanalyzed the raw reads on its own, using fastp at Q25 for trimming and MiXCR for clone calling, and kept in-frame beta chains. Each entry is one CDR3 protein sequence, shown with its most common DNA and genes. Counted in this sample were 190,000 or so distinct CDR3 sequences; around two fifths of them appeared once. Around 35% of the sample rests with the top ten. This clonotype was seen more than once but under ten times. Its target antigen remains unknown. Base quality data are lacking; no much larger clone is found one base away. CDR1 and CDR2 (LNHNV, YYDKDF) derive from the germline V gene (reference sequence). For this chain, trimming is 0 bases at the V end and 7 bases at the J end, and the number of junction bases without a gene match is 5. The cysteine opens and the phenylalanine closes a CDR3 of 14 amino acids. CDR3 DNA is the only sequence kept; it has 42 bases, read in frame from the first base.

Sample: blood, either unsorted or a sorted T cell fraction (not recorded which). The receptor was isolated from a human donor who was either an allogeneic HSCT recipient or a stem cell or donor lymphocyte infusion donor (not recorded which). It is not recorded whose cells these are; they may come from a transplant donor. The chain was built from TRBV15 and TRBJ1-1; 7 middle bases align to TRBD1. The DNA sequence reads TGTGCCACCAGCAGAGAGGGACAGCGGTTTGAAGCTTTCTTT. This gives the protein CATSREGQRFEAFF.